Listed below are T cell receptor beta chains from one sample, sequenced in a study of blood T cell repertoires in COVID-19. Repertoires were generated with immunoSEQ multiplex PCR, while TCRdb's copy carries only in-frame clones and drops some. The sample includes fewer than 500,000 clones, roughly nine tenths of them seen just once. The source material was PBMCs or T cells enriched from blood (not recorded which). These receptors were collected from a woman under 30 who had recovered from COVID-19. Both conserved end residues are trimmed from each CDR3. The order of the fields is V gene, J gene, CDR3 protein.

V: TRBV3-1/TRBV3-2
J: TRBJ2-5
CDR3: ASSQLGQLQETQY

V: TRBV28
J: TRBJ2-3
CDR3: ASSLSLGRDTQY

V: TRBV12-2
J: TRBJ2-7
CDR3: ASRLDRAYEQY

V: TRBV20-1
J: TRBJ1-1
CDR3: SATGTEAF

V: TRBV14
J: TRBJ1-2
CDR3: ASSRRGAGEGDGYT

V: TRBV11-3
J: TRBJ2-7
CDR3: ASSFGQSYEQY

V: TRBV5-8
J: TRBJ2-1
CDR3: ASSFRGQGDEQF

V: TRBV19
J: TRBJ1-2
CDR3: ASSNRTGADGYT

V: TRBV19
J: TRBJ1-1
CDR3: ATSTPGDRAF

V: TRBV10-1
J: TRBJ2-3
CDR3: ASSESGQEEDTQY